A selection of T cell receptor beta chains follows, all from one sample in a study of cytomegalovirus exposure and HLA in healthy donors. Libraries were prepared by immunoSEQ multiplex PCR; TCRdb keeps only in-frame clonotypes and omits some of them. Among over 250,000 clones listed, approximately 90% were seen once. The sequenced sample consisted of PBMCs. The receptor set was obtained from a man in his forties in good health and CMV-seropositive. Both conserved end residues are trimmed from each CDR3.

J gene: TRBJ2-6
V gene: TRBV14
CDR3 protein: ASSLVSGANVLT

J gene: TRBJ1-1
V gene: TRBV9
CDR3 protein: ASSVEWRNTEAF

J gene: TRBJ2-1
V gene: TRBV13
CDR3 protein: ASSSPPHGNEQF

J gene: TRBJ2-1
V gene: TRBV29-1
CDR3 protein: SVEMTSGLYNEQF

J gene: TRBJ2-3
V gene: TRBV7-3
CDR3 protein: ASSLGLAGGISTDTQY

J gene: TRBJ2-2
V gene: TRBV28
CDR3 protein: ASSLSGSGTGELF

J gene: TRBJ1-2
V gene: TRBV7-8
CDR3 protein: ASSYDRNYGYT

J gene: TRBJ2-2
V gene: TRBV19
CDR3 protein: ASSIGSGAGELF

J gene: TRBJ2-7
V gene: TRBV13
CDR3 protein: ASSAGLNYEQY

J gene: TRBJ2-3
V gene: TRBV7-9
CDR3 protein: ASSFTGIPDTQY

J gene: TRBJ2-2
V gene: TRBV28
CDR3 protein: ASSTTGQINTGELF

J gene: TRBJ2-7
V gene: TRBV27
CDR3 protein: ASSLGGSEQY

J gene: TRBJ1-1
V gene: TRBV6-5
CDR3 protein: ASRADRATEAF

J gene: TRBJ2-3
V gene: TRBV14
CDR3 protein: ASSQESRSDTQY

J gene: TRBJ2-1
V gene: TRBV7-2
CDR3 protein: ASSLSRDQNEQF

J gene: TRBJ1-1
V gene: TRBV6-1
CDR3 protein: ASSWISQGGEAF

J gene: TRBJ2-1
V gene: TRBV4-2
CDR3 protein: ASSQPTSGYNEQF

J gene: TRBJ1-5
V gene: TRBV7-9
CDR3 protein: ASSLDSSWAAQH

J gene: TRBJ2-7
V gene: TRBV6-1
CDR3 protein: ASSSDRGTEQY

J gene: TRBJ2-1
V gene: TRBV7-2
CDR3 protein: ASSQTQGYNEQF

J gene: TRBJ1-2
V gene: TRBV28
CDR3 protein: ASQMTPGTGRYGYT

J gene: TRBJ2-7
V gene: TRBV19
CDR3 protein: ASSIQGQGYEQY

J gene: TRBJ2-7
V gene: TRBV27
CDR3 protein: ASSPRDSGYEQY

J gene: TRBJ1-1
V gene: TRBV15
CDR3 protein: AAMSPTKNTEAF

J gene: TRBJ2-7
V gene: TRBV6-6
CDR3 protein: ASSRLAGGEQY

J gene: TRBJ2-7
V gene: TRBV11-2
CDR3 protein: ASSHTYEQY

J gene: TRBJ2-3
V gene: TRBV11-2
CDR3 protein: AAKRTSGLTDTQY

J gene: TRBJ2-1
V gene: TRBV5-5
CDR3 protein: ASSWGLAGNNEQF

J gene: TRBJ1-1
V gene: TRBV6-1
CDR3 protein: ASLGGMSTEAF

J gene: TRBJ2-1
V gene: TRBV7-8
CDR3 protein: ASSRGRASYNEQF

J gene: TRBJ1-3
V gene: TRBV4-3
CDR3 protein: ASSQEGLSGNTIY

J gene: TRBJ2-5
V gene: TRBV6-1
CDR3 protein: ASSERGETQY